The 23 T cell receptor beta chains below come from one sample, sequenced in a study of T cells in Graves' hyperthyroidism and ophthalmopathy. The investigators amplified TCR beta CDR3 regions from RNA transcripts. When the TCR CDR3 underwent first-round RT-PCR, the HTBI primer set was used. TCRdb itself ran the multiplex PCR reads through MiXCR, one entry per CDR3 protein. The sample carries some 500,000 distinct CDR3 sequences, approximately 25% recorded once. Material for sequencing was blood. The origin of the receptors is a woman aged 25 to 39 with Graves' ophthalmopathy.

Points on this clonotype: A read error may account for a junction end that differs from germline. The rearrangement joins TRBV3-1 to TRBJ2-2, with D tentatively TRBD1 (6 bases). Per the germline V gene, CDR1 is LGHDT and CDR2 is YNNKEL (reference sequence). The CDR3 sequence is 14 residues long. The CDR3 reads CASSQTGITWELFF. DNA of the CDR3: TGTGCCAGCAGCCAAACAGGGATCACCTGGGAGCTGTTTTTT.

The chain has TRBV7-2 and TRBJ2-7, with 8 nucleotides matching TRBD2. J lost 0 bases, V lost 2 bases, and 6 bases had no gene match. There are 16 residues in the CDR3. The V gene's germline CDR1 is SGHTA and CDR2 FQGNSA. The DNA for the CDR3 is TGTGCCAGCAGCTTAACGGGAGGGGCGGTCTCCTACGAGCAGTACTTC. Translation: CASSLTGGAVSYEQYF.

This clonotype was recorded at least ten times. The rearrangement joins TRBV27 to TRBJ2-7; TRBD2 matches at 7 bases. Per the germline V gene, CDR1 is MNHEY and CDR2 is SMNVEV (reference sequence). The ends lost 8 bases at V and 0 bases at J; junction bases unmatched: 7. The CDR3 is made up of 14 amino acids. The CDR3 bases are TGTGCCAGCGGACGCGGGGGACCCTCCTACGAGCAGTACTTC. This encodes CASGRGGPSYEQYF.

This clonotype was observed at least ten times. The J gene is TRBJ1-2, the V gene TRBV5-5, with 8 positions matching TRBD1. This CDR3 is built from 15 residues. The V and J ends lost 0 bases and 4 bases, in that order; junction bases with no gene match: 5. The germline V gene encodes CDR1 SGHKS and CDR2 YYEKEE (reference sequence). In DNA, the CDR3 is TGTGCCAGCAGCTTGGTGGACAGGGAAGGCTATGGCTACACCTTC. Its protein product is CASSLVDREGYGYTF.

This clonotype has ten or more counts. The chain couples TRBV29-1 to TRBJ2-7; 8 nucleotides agree with TRBD1. The germline V gene encodes CDR1 SQVTM and CDR2 ANQGSEA. Trimming took 0 bases from V and 6 from J; bases not matched to a gene: 16. The length of the CDR3 is 17 residues. The CDR3 DNA sequence: TGCAGCGTTGAAGACCCAGGGAGCACAGGGGGGATCCTCGAGCAGTACTTC. It translates to CSVEDPGSTGGILEQYF.

This clonotype has just one count. This chain links TRBV12-3 or TRBV12-4 with TRBJ1-5; D may be TRBD1 (5 bases). The CDR3 length is 18 residues. The V end was cut by 0 bases, the J end by 0 bases, with 15 bases between. The CDR3 sequence: CASSLAGFRQLSNQPQHF. CDR3 DNA: TGTGCCAGCAGTTTAGCCGGATTCCGACAGCTTAGCAATCAGCCCCAGCATTTT.

This clonotype has more than one count but fewer than ten. The rearrangement links TRBV3-1 to TRBJ2-7; perhaps TRBD2 as D (6 bases). V was shortened by 0 bases and J by 5 bases, with 17 bases between the two germline ends. This CDR3 is built from 16 residues. In germline, CDR1 is LGHDT, CDR2 YNNKEL (reference sequence). Here the CDR3 DNA reads TGTGCCAGCAGCCAAGATCTGACTAGTCCGGGGAACGAGCAGTACTTC. Translated, it gives CASSQDLTSPGNEQYF.

In its sample, this clonotype was seen many times. The chain uses TRBV20-1 and TRBJ1-1; D is uncertain. The CDR3 is 12 amino acids. CDR1 is DFQATT, CDR2 SNEGSKA, per germline (reference sequence). V dropped 4 bases and J dropped 5 bases, with 11 bases sitting between them. The CDR3 DNA reads TGCAGTGCTACCACCGAGGGTACTGAAGCTTTCTTT. This codes for CSATTEGTEAFF.

This clonotype was counted a few times. The chain links TRBV15 to TRBJ1-5; D might be TRBD1 (6 bases). The V end was cut by 3 bases, the J end by 5 bases, with 20 bases between. The germline V gene encodes CDR1 LNHNV and CDR2 YYDKDF (reference sequence). This CDR3 region has 17 residues. The CDR3 region is CATSRELLTGLDQPQHF. The DNA for the CDR3 is TGTGCCACCAGCAGGGAACTTTTAACAGGGTTGGATCAGCCCCAGCATTTT.

This clonotype appeared many times. This chain uses TRBV6-5 with TRBJ1-5; 9 bases agree with TRBD1. Germline V lookup: CDR1 MNHEY, CDR2 SVGAGI. With V trimmed by 4 bases and J by 3 bases, 10 bases remained unmatched. The length of the CDR3 is 17 residues. This CDR3 is CASSSTQGQGINQPQHF. CDR3 DNA: TGTGCCAGCAGTTCCACTCAGGGACAGGGAATCAATCAGCCCCAGCATTTT.

This clonotype was observed many times. The chain joins TRBV6-2 or TRBV6-3 to TRBJ1-1, with D unclear. V lost 6 bases and J lost 6, with 14 bases in between. The germline V gene encodes CDR1 MNHEY and CDR2 SVGEGT. The CDR3 totals 13 residues. Here the CDR3 DNA reads TGTGCCAGCAGAGGCGGCGGAACTTCTGAAGCTTTCTTT. Translated, it gives CASRGGGTSEAFF.

The gene calls are TRBV28 and TRBJ2-7; 8 bases agree with TRBD1. Germline V gene sequence: CDR1 MDHEN, CDR2 SYDVKM. V was clipped by 6 bases and J by 6 bases; unmatched bases: 10. CDR3 length: 14 residues. The CDR3 spells CASRTGQGASEQYF. CDR3 DNA sequence: TGTGCCAGCAGGACTGGACAGGGAGCGTCCGAGCAGTACTTC.

This clonotype was counted at least ten times. One end of the junction varies from germline; a read error may be responsible. V is TRBV5-1 and J is TRBJ1-1; 9 bases align to TRBD1. The germline CDR1 and CDR2 sequences are SGHRS and YFSETQ. CDR3 size: 14 residues. The CDR3 DNA reads as TGTGCCAGCAGTCCACGACAGGGGGACACTGAAGCTTTCTTT. It is translated as CASSPRQGDTEAFF.

Points on this clonotype: A junction end diverges from the germline sequence, so it may reflect a read error. Written as DNA, the CDR3 is TGTGCCAGCAGCCCACAGGGGGGATCCTATGACTACACCTTC. Amino acids: CASSPQGGSYDYTF. The V call is TRBV7-3, the J call TRBJ1-2, with TRBD1 identical over 8 bases. CDR1 SGHTA and CDR2 FQGTGA come from the germline V gene. This CDR3 region has 14 residues.

This clonotype was seen many times. The chain combines TRBV7-9 with TRBJ2-7; D call uncertain. The CDR3 runs to 13 residues. The germline CDR1 and CDR2 sequences are SEHNR and FQNEAQ (reference sequence). V lost 0 bases, J lost 4 bases, and 7 bases lay in between. The CDR3 region has the DNA TGTGCCAGCAGCTTAGCGCTCCGATACGAGCAGTACTTC. Protein: CASSLALRYEQYF.

This clonotype was picked up one time. This chain joins TRBV2 and TRBJ2-7; 7 positions agree with TRBD1. The CDR3 length is 14 residues. V lost 6 bases, J lost 3 bases, and 8 bases stayed unmatched. The V gene's germline CDR1 is SNHLY and CDR2 FYNNEI. The CDR3 DNA reads TGTGCCAGCAGGGGGACAGAAAAGTTCTACGAGCAGTACTTC. Protein sequence: CASRGTEKFYEQYF.

In this sample, this clonotype turned up a few times. The V gene is TRBV6-1, the J gene TRBJ1-1; D is ambiguous. CDR1 and CDR2 from the germline V gene are MNHNS and SASEGT. This CDR3 region has 14 residues. V gave up 2 bases and J gave up 1 base, with 8 bases separating them. The CDR3 DNA follows: TGTGCCAGCAGTGAACGACGGGGGAACACTGAAGCTTTCTTT. Encoded protein: CASSERRGNTEAFF.

There are a few counts of this clonotype. The chain uses TRBV14 and TRBJ1-3; perhaps TRBD1 as D (5 bases). The CDR3 has 18 residues. V dropped 1 base and J dropped 3 bases, with 19 bases sitting between them. CDR1 is SGHDN and CDR2 is FVKESK in the germline V gene. CDR3 in amino acids: CASSQAPGNRWSGNTIYF. The CDR3, as DNA: TGTGCCAGCAGCCAAGCCCCTGGGAACAGGTGGAGTGGAAACACCATATATTTT.

This clonotype occurred a few times. A read error may explain this, as a much larger clone is one base away. CDR3 region: CASTPAGNTEAFF. In DNA form, the CDR3 reads TGTGCCAGCACCCCCGCAGGGAACACTGAAGCTTTCTTT. The rearrangement joins TRBV6-1 to TRBJ1-1; no definite D call. The CDR3 has 13 residues. Germline-derived CDR1 and CDR2 are MNHNS and SASEGT. Trimming pared 7 bases from V and 1 base from J, leaving 10 bases between.

The V call is TRBV7-9, the J call TRBJ1-6; no reliable D call. The CDR3 runs 14 residues. Trimming removed 1 base from V and 14 bases from J, with 15 bases in between. CDR1 and CDR2 from the germline V gene are SEHNR and FQNEAQ (reference sequence). The DNA of the CDR3 is TGTGCCAGCAGCTTAGATCAGGAGACTTTCACCCTCCACTTT. Protein product: CASSLDQETFTLHF.

Concerning this clonotype itself: Since a much larger clone is just one base distant, this may be a read error. This chain connects TRBV2 to TRBJ2-4; D is unresolved. Germline-derived CDR1 and CDR2 are SNHLY and FYNNEI. There are 13 residues in the CDR3. V dropped 4 bases and J dropped 6 bases, with 10 bases sitting between them. The CDR3 region is CASSATEINIQYF. CDR3 coding DNA: TGTGCCAGCAGTGCAACAGAAATAAACATTCAGTACTTC.

V gene TRBV6-1 combines with J gene TRBJ2-7, with 8 bases matching TRBD1. Per the germline V gene, CDR1 is MNHNS and CDR2 is SASEGT. CDR3 length: 13 amino acids. V shed 6 bases and J 5 bases; nucleotides not matched to a gene: 6. CDR3: CASRDRVRDEQYF. CDR3 coding DNA: TGTGCCAGCAGGGACAGGGTTCGGGACGAGCAGTACTTC.

This chain links TRBV28 with TRBJ2-7, with TRBD1 matching over 8 bases. V lost 5 bases and J lost 2; bases outside the gene matches: 8. The CDR3 consists of 15 residues. The germline V gene encodes CDR1 MDHEN and CDR2 SYDVKM. The CDR3 protein is CASSKTGTGTYEQYF. The CDR3 DNA is TGTGCCAGCAGTAAGACCGGGACAGGAACCTACGAGCAGTACTTC.